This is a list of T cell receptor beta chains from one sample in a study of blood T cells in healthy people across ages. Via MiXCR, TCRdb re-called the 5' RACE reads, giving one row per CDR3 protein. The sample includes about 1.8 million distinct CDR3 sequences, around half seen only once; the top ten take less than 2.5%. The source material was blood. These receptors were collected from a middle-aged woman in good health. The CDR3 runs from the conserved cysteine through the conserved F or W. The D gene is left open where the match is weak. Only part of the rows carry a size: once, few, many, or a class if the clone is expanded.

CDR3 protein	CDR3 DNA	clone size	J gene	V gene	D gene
CASSLVGQGAGGYTF	TGTGCCAGCAGCTTAGTGGGGCAGGGGGCAGGAGGCTACACCTTC	few	TRBJ1-2	TRBV7-6	TRBD1
CACSLTQGATYGYTF	TGCGCCTGCAGCCTAACACAGGGGGCGACCTATGGCTACACCTTC	few	TRBJ1-2	TRBV4-3	TRBD1
CASSLMQGRDTEAFF	TGTGCCAGCAGCTTGATGCAGGGTAGGGACACTGAAGCTTTCTTT	few	TRBJ1-1	TRBV5-5	-
CASSEFTSLDNEQFF	TGTGCCAGCAGTGAATTTACTAGCTTGGACAATGAGCAGTTCTTC	-	TRBJ2-1	TRBV2	-
CASSQVHGHEQYF	TGCGCCAGCAGCCAAGTTCATGGGCACGAGCAGTACTTC	-	TRBJ2-7	TRBV4-1	-
CASSWGGARGTEAFF	TGTGCCAGCAGTTGGGGCGGGGCGAGGGGGACTGAAGCTTTCTTT	few	TRBJ1-1	TRBV12-3/TRBV12-4	-
CASSVFLAGEQYF	TGTGCCAGCAGCGTCTTCCTTGCGGGGGAGCAGTACTTC	-	TRBJ2-5	TRBV9	TRBD2
CASSLNRAYEQYF	TGTGCCAGCAGCTTGAACAGAGCCTACGAGCAGTACTTC	few	TRBJ2-7	TRBV27	-
CASRFIREGNEKLFF	TGTGCCAGCAGATTTATCAGGGAAGGTAATGAAAAACTGTTTTTT	-	TRBJ1-4	TRBV12-3/TRBV12-4	-
CASRGPLYNEQFF	TGTGCCAGCAGGGGGCCTTTGTACAATGAGCAGTTCTTC	-	TRBJ2-1	TRBV5-6	-
CASSTPNTGELFF	TGTGCCAGCAGCACCCCGAACACCGGGGAGCTGTTTTTT	-	TRBJ2-2	TRBV7-2	-
CASPGQGRVETQYF	TGTGCCAGCCCCGGACAGGGGCGGGTAGAGACCCAGTACTTC	few	TRBJ2-5	TRBV27	TRBD1
CASSRVLVQETQYF	TGTGCCAGCAGCAGAGTACTAGTCCAGGAGACCCAGTACTTC	-	TRBJ2-5	TRBV11-1	-
CASSESGTGFYNEQFF	TGTGCCAGCAGTGAGTCCGGGACAGGGTTCTACAATGAGCAGTTCTTC	-	TRBJ2-1	TRBV6-4	TRBD1
CSVEYPGNYEQYF	TGCAGCGTTGAATACCCGGGGAACTACGAGCAGTACTTC	-	TRBJ2-7	TRBV29-1	-
CASSDMQGSQETQYF	TGTGCCAGCAGCGATATGCAGGGATCGCAAGAGACCCAGTACTTC	few	TRBJ2-5	TRBV2	-
CASSANRDYEQYF	TGTGCCAGCAGTGCCAACAGGGACTACGAGCAGTACTTC	-	TRBJ2-7	TRBV2	-
CASQGTRQSPLHF	TGTGCCAGCCAAGGGACACGGCAGTCACCCCTCCACTTT	-	TRBJ1-6	TRBV7-2	-
CASSQFNRSGASSYEQYF	TGTGCCAGCAGCCAATTTAACCGTTCCGGGGCCAGCTCCTACGAGCAGTACTTC	-	TRBJ2-7	TRBV7-6	-
CASSTPSPEAFF	TGTGCCAGCAGTACCCCCTCGCCTGAAGCTTTCTTT	-	TRBJ1-1	TRBV6-2/TRBV6-3	-
CASSLTGAGKETQYF	TGTGCCAGCAGCTTAACAGGGGCGGGGAAGGAGACCCAGTACTTC	-	TRBJ2-5	TRBV7-6	-
CASSPTLSEQFF	TGTGCCAGCAGTCCCACTCTCTCTGAGCAGTTCTTC	few	TRBJ2-1	TRBV6-2/TRBV6-3	-
CASSQDPSGGAIDTQYF	TGTGCCAGCAGCCAAGATCCCAGCGGGGGGGCCATAGATACGCAGTATTTT	few	TRBJ2-3	TRBV4-2	TRBD2
CASSLDRGISSTDTQYF	TGTGCCAGCAGCCTCGACAGGGGGATTTCGAGCACAGATACGCAGTATTTT	once	TRBJ2-3	TRBV9	TRBD1
CASSYPNRDGYTF	TGTGCCAGCAGTTATCCTAACAGGGACGGCTACACCTTC	-	TRBJ1-2	TRBV12-3/TRBV12-4	-
CASSLAQVGEAFF	TGTGCCAGCAGTTTAGCGCAGGTAGGGGAAGCTTTCTTT	-	TRBJ1-1	TRBV12-3/TRBV12-4	-
CTSRGPDSPWGITDTQYF	TGCACTTCTAGAGGGCCCGACAGCCCATGGGGCATCACAGATACGCAGTATTTT	few	TRBJ2-3	TRBV20-1	-
CSARGWQGVDEQYF	TGCAGTGCTAGAGGTTGGCAGGGGGTCGACGAGCAGTACTTC	-	TRBJ2-7	TRBV20-1	TRBD1
CSVARMNTEAFF	TGCAGCGTTGCCAGAATGAACACTGAAGCTTTCTTT	-	TRBJ1-1	TRBV29-1	-
CASSYRDRGRIGYTF	TGTGCCAGCAGTTATAGGGACAGGGGGCGCATCGGCTACACCTTC	-	TRBJ1-2	TRBV6-2/TRBV6-3	TRBD1
CASSERTSLPEQFF	TGTGCCAGCAGTGAACGTACTAGCTTGCCCGAGCAGTTCTTC	-	TRBJ2-1	TRBV6-1	-
CASFFRTGSDEKLFF	TGTGCCAGTTTTTTTCGGACAGGGTCGGATGAAAAACTGTTTTTT	-	TRBJ1-4	TRBV2	TRBD1
CASSYLGQGKGNEQYF	TGTGCCAGCAGTTACCTGGGACAGGGAAAAGGAAACGAGCAGTACTTC	few	TRBJ2-7	TRBV6-6	TRBD1
CASKLQVYEQYF	TGTGCCAGCAAGCTACAGGTTTACGAGCAGTACTTC	-	TRBJ2-7	TRBV6-1	-
CASSQDVVRAADTQYF	TGCGCCAGCAGCCAAGATGTTGTAAGGGCGGCAGATACGCAGTATTTT	few	TRBJ2-3	TRBV4-1	-
CAIRRAGGNEQFF	TGTGCCATTCGGAGGGCAGGGGGTAATGAGCAGTTCTTC	-	TRBJ2-1	TRBV10-3	-
CASSPPRGTSDTQYF	TGTGCCAGCAGCCCGCCCCGGGGGACTTCAGATACGCAGTATTTT	-	TRBJ2-3	TRBV7-9	-
CASSLVPGAQETQYF	TGTGCCAGCAGCTTGGTCCCAGGGGCACAAGAGACCCAGTACTTC	few	TRBJ2-5	TRBV7-6	-
CASSRRRNEKLFF	TGTGCCAGCAGCCGGCGGCGAAATGAAAAACTGTTTTTT	-	TRBJ1-4	TRBV3-1	-
CASSKGGPPETQYF	TGCGCCAGCAGCAAAGGGGGCCCCCCAGAGACCCAGTACTTC	-	TRBJ2-5	TRBV5-1	TRBD1